The 17 T cell receptor beta chains listed next were all sequenced from one sample in a study of identifying expanded T cells in peripheral blood (dated by TCRdb to the late 2010s). To prepare the library, the immunoSEQ multiplex PCR assay was applied. TCRdb limited this immuneACCESS table to in-frame rearrangements with V and J called. A share of clones is missing; checked studies link under half to unresolved V genes, and the rest is unexplained. A total of more than 45,000 clones appear in this sample, about 85% of them only once. Approximately 17% of the sample is held by the ten biggest clonotypes. Sample: blood. The source is a person aged 18-70 years in good health.

The CDR3 reads CASSLDRAGANEQFF. Here the CDR3 DNA reads TGCGCCAGCAGCTTGGATCGAGCGGGAGCCAATGAGCAGTTCTTC. This sequence joins TRBV5-1 and TRBJ2-1; 8 bases line up with TRBD2. This CDR3 spans 15 amino acids. Losses at the gene ends were 0 bases for V and 6 bases for J; bases not matched to a gene: 5. CDR1 and CDR2 (germline): SGHRS, YFSETQ. The entire variable domain, with the rest obtained from reference TRBV5-1 and TRBJ2-1, is as follows: KAGVTQTPRYLIKTRGQQVTLSCSPISGHRSVSWYQQTPGQGLQFLFEYFSETQRNKGNFPGRFSGRQFSNSRSEMNVSTLELGDSALYLCASSLDRAGANEQFFGPGTRLTVL.

This chain uses TRBV6-6 with TRBJ2-7; TRBD2 agrees at 8 bases. This CDR3 contains 16 residues. V lost 5 bases, J lost 1 base, and 10 bases stayed unmatched. Germline CDR1 MNHNY, CDR2 SVGAGI (reference sequence). The CDR3 sequence is CASSPRGSGVSYEQYF. The CDR3 region has the DNA TGTGCCAGCAGTCCGCGGGGTAGCGGGGTATCCTACGAGCAGTACTTC.

The J gene is TRBJ1-2, the V gene TRBV19, with D unresolved. The CDR3 runs 13 residues. Germline lookup yields CDR1 LNHDA and CDR2 SQIVND (reference sequence). V was cut by 3 bases and J by 6 bases, with 11 bases left in between. The CDR3 bases are TGTGCCAGTAGTATGTTCCCCACCCATGGCTACACCTTC. It encodes CASSMFPTHGYTF.

The CDR3 region is CASSTGLAGRETQYF. Here the CDR3 DNA reads TGTGCCAGCAGCACGGGACTAGCGGGGCGGGAGACCCAGTACTTC. The chain links TRBV5-6 to TRBJ2-5; 13 nucleotides line up with TRBD2. V shed 4 bases, J shed 5 bases, and the junction held 5 bases outside the gene matches. Germline values: CDR1 SGHDT, CDR2 YYEEEE. The CDR3 loop spans 15 amino acids.

The chain links TRBV6-6 to TRBJ1-1; weak D call: TRBD1 (5 bases). The V end was cut by 7 bases, the J end by 2 bases, with 8 bases between. The CDR3 contains 12 residues. Germline CDR1 and CDR2: MNHNY and SVGAGI (reference sequence). The CDR3 loop reads CASTTGNTEAFF. The CDR3 region has the DNA TGTGCCAGCACTACAGGAAACACTGAAGCTTTCTTT.

This chain uses TRBV6-5 with TRBJ2-7; TRBD1 aligns across 11 bases. Trimming at V came to 4 bases and at J to 7 bases, leaving 6 bases not matched to a gene. Germline V lookup: CDR1 MNHEY, CDR2 SVGAGI. This CDR3 spans 14 amino acids. The CDR3: CASSWAGQGAEQYF. CDR3 bases: TGTGCCAGCAGTTGGGCCGGACAGGGGGCTGAGCAGTACTTC.

CDR3 in DNA: TGTGCCAGCAGTGGCGGGACGGACTACGAGCAGTACTTC. Translated: CASSGGTDYEQYF. The chain carries TRBV6-1 and TRBJ2-7, with D possibly matching TRBD2 (6 bases). V lost 4 bases and J lost 3, with 10 bases in between. The CDR3 runs 13 residues. Germline lookup yields CDR1 MNHNS and CDR2 SASEGT.

The V and J genes are TRBV19 and TRBJ1-4; maybe TRBD1 (5 bases). This CDR3 has 15 residues. CDR1 is LNHDA, CDR2 SQIVND, per germline (reference sequence). The ends were cut back, 6 bases at V and 8 bases at J, with 19 bases in the middle. The CDR3 sequence: CASSTRGTSPEKLFF. The DNA for the CDR3 is TGTGCCAGTAGCACCCGGGGGACCTCCCCCGAAAAACTGTTTTTT. Filled out from reference TRBV19 and TRBJ1-4, the complete variable domain reads DGGITQSPKYLFRKEGQNVTLSCEQNLNHDAMYWYRQDPGQGLRLIYYSQIVNDFQKGDIAEGYSVSREKKESFPLTVTSAQKNPTAFYLCASSTRGTSPEKLFFGSGTQLSVL.

The chain is built from TRBV4-3 and TRBJ1-3; D may be TRBD1 (5 bases). There are 17 residues in the CDR3. V was pared by 1 base and J by 3 bases, with 16 bases between. From germline, CDR1 is LGHNA and CDR2 YSLEER. Here the CDR3 DNA reads TGCGCCAGCAGCCAAGGTCGTGGGGGGTCGGGTGGAAACACCATATATTTT. Translation gives CASSQGRGGSGGNTIYF.

The rearrangement links TRBV2 to TRBJ1-5, with D possibly TRBD1 on 5 matching bases. Trimming cost V 2 bases and J 5 bases, with 16 bases left between them. The CDR3 has 16 residues. From germline, CDR1 is SNHLY and CDR2 FYNNEI. DNA of the CDR3: TGTGCCAGCAGTGAAATGGGGCGGCGAGTTGATCAGCCCCAGCATTTT. This translates into CASSEMGRRVDQPQHF.

The chain joins TRBV5-6 to TRBJ2-1; 8 nucleotides align to TRBD2. Germline V gene data show CDR1 as SGHDT and CDR2 as YYEEEE. The CDR3 has 15 amino acids. V shed 1 base and J 4 bases; nucleotides not matched to a gene: 4. CDR3 amino acids: CASSLSGGGYNEQFF. In DNA, the CDR3 is TGTGCCAGCAGCTTGTCGGGAGGGGGATACAATGAGCAGTTCTTC.

DNA of the CDR3: TGTGCCAGCAGCGCCACTACTAGATTTTACAATGAGCAGTTCTTC. Residues: CASSATTRFYNEQFF. V is TRBV7-9 and J is TRBJ2-1, with D possibly matching TRBD2 (5 bases). V lost 5 bases and J 4 bases, leaving 15 bases between the germline ends. CDR3 size: 15 residues. The germline V gene encodes CDR1 SEHNR and CDR2 FQNEAQ (reference sequence).

V usage is TRBV5-1 and J usage is TRBJ2-2; 9 positions match TRBD2. Germline assignment: CDR1 SGHRS and CDR2 YFSETQ. This CDR3 is built from 15 residues. V was clipped by 4 bases and J by 5 bases; unmatched bases: 6. Written as DNA, the CDR3 is TGCGCCAGCAGCGGTAGCGGGAGCTCGACCGGGGAGCTGTTTTTT. This encodes CASSGSGSSTGELFF.

The chain couples TRBV11-2 to TRBJ1-2, with 8 bases lining up with TRBD1. V lost 4 bases, J lost 3 bases, and 1 base stayed unmatched. Germline loops: CDR1 SGHAT, CDR2 FQNNGV. CDR3 size: 13 residues. The CDR3 nucleotides read TGTGCCAGCAGCTCGACAGGGGACTATGGCTACACCTTC. This translates into CASSSTGDYGYTF.

The V and J genes are TRBV27 and TRBJ2-1; D assignment may be TRBD1 or TRBD2 (5 bases each). V was clipped by 2 bases and J by 0 bases, with 5 bases between them. CDR1 and CDR2 from the germline V gene are MNHEY and SMNVEV (reference sequence). CDR3 size: 14 residues. CDR3 nucleotide sequence: TGTGCCAGCAGTTTAGGGACCTCCTACAATGAGCAGTTCTTC. Protein sequence: CASSLGTSYNEQFF.

The chain joins TRBV11-2 to TRBJ1-1; 7 bases align to TRBD1. Trimming took 6 bases from V and 5 from J; bases not matched to a gene: 12. The CDR3 has 15 amino acids. In germline, CDR1 is SGHAT, CDR2 FQNNGV. The CDR3 DNA reads as TGTGCCAGCAGTCAGTTTCAGGGGGTTAAAACTGAAGCTTTCTTT. Encoded protein: CASSQFQGVKTEAFF.

This sequence joins TRBV11-2 and TRBJ2-5, with D perhaps matching TRBD2 (5 bases). The J call is in doubt because the DNA end fits TRBJ2-7 better. The germline gives CDR1 SGHAT, CDR2 FQNNGV. The CDR3 runs 16 residues. CDR3 protein: CASSLDSGGPHYEQYF. The CDR3 nucleotides read TGTGCCAGCAGCTTAGATTCGGGCGGGCCCCACTACGAGCAGTACTTC.